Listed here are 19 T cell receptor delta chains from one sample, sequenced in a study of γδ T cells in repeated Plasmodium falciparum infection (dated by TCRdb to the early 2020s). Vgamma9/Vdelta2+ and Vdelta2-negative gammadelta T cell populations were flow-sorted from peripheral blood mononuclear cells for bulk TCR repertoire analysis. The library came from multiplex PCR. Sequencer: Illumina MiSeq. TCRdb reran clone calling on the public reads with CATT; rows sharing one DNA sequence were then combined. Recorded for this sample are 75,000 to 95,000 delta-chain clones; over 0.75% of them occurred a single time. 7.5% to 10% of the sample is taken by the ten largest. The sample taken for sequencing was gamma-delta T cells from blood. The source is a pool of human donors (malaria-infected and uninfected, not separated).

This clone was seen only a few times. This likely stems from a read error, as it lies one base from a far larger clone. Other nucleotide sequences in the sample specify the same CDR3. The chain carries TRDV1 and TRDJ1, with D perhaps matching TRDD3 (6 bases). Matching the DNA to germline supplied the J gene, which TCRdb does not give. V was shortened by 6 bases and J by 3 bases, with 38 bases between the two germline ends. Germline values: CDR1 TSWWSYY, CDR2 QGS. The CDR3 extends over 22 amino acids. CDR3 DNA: TGTGCTCTTGGAGGTCCTTCGTATACAAAAAAGGACATGAAGGGGATTCCCGATAAACTCATCTTT. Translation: CALGGPSYTKKDMKGIPDKLIF.

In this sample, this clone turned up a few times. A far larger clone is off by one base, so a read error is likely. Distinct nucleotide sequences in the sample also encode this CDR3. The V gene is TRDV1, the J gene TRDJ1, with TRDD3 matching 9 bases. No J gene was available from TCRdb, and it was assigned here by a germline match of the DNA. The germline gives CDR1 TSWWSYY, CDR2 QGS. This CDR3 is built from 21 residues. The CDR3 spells CALGLPFLPAGLGDRNRGLIF. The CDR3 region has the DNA TGCGCTCTTGGGCTCCCGTTCCTACCGGCAGGTCTGGGGGATCGCAATCGGGGACTCATCTTT.

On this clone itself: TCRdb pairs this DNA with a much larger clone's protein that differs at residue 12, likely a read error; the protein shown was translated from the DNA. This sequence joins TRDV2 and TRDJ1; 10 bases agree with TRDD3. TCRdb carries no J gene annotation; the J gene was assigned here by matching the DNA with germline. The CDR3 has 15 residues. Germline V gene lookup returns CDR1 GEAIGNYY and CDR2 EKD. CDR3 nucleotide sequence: TGTGCCTGTGACACCGGGATGGGGGATACCGATGAACTCATCTTT. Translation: CACDTGMGDTDELIF.

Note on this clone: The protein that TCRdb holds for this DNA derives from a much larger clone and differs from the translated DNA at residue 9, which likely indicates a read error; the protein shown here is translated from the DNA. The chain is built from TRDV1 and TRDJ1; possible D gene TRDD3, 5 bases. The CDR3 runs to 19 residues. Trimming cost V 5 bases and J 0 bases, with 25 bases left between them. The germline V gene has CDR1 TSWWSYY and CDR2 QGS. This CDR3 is CALGRRSKRVGTYTDKLIF. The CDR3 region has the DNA TGTGCTCTTGGGAGACGTTCCAAACGGGTGGGGACTTACACCGATAAACTCATCTTT.

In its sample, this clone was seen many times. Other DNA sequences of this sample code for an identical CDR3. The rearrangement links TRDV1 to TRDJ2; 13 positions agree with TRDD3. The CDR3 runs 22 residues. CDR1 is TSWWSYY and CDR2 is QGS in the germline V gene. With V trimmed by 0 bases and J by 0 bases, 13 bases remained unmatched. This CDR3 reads CALGELVSLLGDTFSLTAQLFF. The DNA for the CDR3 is TGTGCTCTTGGGGAACTAGTGTCCCTACTGGGGGATACGTTTTCTTTGACAGCACAACTCTTCTTT.

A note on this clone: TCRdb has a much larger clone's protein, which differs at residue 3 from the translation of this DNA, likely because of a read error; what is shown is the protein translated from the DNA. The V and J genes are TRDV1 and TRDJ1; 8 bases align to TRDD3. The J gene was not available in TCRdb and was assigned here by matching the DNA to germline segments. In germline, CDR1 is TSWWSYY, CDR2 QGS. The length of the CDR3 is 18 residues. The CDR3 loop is CAPGALPILTGGPSKLIF. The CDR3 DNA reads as TGTGCTCCTGGGGCTCTTCCAATACTTACTGGGGGCCCCTCAAAACTCATCTTT.

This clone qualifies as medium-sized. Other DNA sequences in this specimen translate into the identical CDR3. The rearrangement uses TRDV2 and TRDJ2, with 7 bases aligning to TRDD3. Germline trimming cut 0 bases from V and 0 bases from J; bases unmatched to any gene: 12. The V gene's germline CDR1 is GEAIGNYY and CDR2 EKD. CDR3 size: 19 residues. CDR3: CACDTLGGDPPALTAQLFF. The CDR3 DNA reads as TGTGCCTGTGACACCCTGGGGGGGGACCCACCAGCTTTGACAGCACAACTCTTCTTT.

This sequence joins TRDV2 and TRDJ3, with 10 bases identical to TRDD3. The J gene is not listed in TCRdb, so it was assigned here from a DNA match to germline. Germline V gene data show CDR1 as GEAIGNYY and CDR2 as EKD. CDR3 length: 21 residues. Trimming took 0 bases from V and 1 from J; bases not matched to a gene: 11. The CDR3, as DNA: TGTGCCTGTGACACCGCTTCCTTACTGGGGGATCAGTCCTGGGACACCCGACAGATGTTTTTC. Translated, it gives CACDTASLLGDQSWDTRQMFF.

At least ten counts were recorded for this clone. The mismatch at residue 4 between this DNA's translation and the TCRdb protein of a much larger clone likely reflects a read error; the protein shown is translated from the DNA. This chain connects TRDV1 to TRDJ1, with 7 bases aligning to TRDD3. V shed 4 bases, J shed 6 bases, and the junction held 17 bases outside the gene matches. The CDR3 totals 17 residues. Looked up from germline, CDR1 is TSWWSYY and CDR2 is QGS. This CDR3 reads CALGVSPTGALFNKLIF. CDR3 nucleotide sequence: TGTGCTCTTGGGGTTTCCCCCACTGGGGCGCTATTCAATAAACTCATCTTT.

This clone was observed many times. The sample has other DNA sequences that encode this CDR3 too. The CDR3 sequence: CACDRLGDTGSWDTRQMFF. DNA for the CDR3: TGTGCCTGTGACCGTCTGGGGGATACGGGCTCCTGGGACACCCGACAGATGTTTTTC. This chain links TRDV2 with TRDJ3; 12 bases line up with TRDD3. The junction had 5 bases not matched to a gene; V was cut back by 3 bases and J by 0 bases. The germline V gene has CDR1 GEAIGNYY and CDR2 EKD. This CDR3 is 19 amino acids long.

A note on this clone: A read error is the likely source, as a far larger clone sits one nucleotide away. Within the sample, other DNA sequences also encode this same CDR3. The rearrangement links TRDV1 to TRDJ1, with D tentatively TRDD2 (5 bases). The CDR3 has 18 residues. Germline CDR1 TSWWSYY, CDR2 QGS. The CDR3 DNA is TGTGCTCTTGGGGAACGAACCCTACGTCTCGCGTACACCGATAAACTCATTTTT. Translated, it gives CALGERTLRLAYTDKLIF.

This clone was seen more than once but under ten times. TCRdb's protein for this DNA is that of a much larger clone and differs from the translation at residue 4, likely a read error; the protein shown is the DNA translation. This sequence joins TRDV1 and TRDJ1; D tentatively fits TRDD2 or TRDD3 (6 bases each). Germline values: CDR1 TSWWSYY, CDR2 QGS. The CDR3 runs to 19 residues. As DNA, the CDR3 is TGTGCTCTTAGGGATCTCATCCTACTGAGGATACTACCGCGAAATAAACTCATCTTT. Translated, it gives CALRDLILLRILPRNKLIF.

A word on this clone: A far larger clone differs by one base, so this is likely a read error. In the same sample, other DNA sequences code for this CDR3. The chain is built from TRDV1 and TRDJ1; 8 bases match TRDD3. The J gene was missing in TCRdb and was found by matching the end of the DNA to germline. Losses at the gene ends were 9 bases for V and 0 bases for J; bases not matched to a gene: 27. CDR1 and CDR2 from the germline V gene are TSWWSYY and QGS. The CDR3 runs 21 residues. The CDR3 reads CALITKPSPNWGPNYTDKLIF. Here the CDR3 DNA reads TGTGCTCTCATAACCAAGCCTTCTCCTAACTGGGGGCCTAATTACACCGATAAACTCATCTTT.

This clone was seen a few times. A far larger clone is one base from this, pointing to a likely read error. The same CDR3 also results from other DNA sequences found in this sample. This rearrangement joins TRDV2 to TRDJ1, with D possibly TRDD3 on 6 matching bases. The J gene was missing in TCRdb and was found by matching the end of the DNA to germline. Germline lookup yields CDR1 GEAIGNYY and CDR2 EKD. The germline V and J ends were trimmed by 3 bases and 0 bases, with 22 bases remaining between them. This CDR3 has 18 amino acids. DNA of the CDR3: TGTGCCTGTGACCGCTGCGTACTGGGTGATACTTACACCGATAAACTCATCTTT. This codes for CACDRCVLGDTYTDKLIF.

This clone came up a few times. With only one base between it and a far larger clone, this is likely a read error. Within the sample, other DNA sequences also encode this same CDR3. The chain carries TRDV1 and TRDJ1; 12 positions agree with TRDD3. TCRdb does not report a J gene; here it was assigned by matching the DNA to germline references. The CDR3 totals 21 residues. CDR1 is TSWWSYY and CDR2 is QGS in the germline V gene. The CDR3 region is CALGDRPSRHWGIPMADKLIF. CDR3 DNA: TGCGCTCTTGGGGACCGGCCTTCTCGCCACTGGGGGATACCCATGGCCGATAAACTCATCTTT.

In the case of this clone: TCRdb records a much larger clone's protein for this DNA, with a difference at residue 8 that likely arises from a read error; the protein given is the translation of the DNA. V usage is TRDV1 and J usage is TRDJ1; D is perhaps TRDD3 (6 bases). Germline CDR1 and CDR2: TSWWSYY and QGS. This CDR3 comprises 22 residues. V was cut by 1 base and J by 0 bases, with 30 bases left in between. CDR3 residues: CALGEPRGRDTRTPFHTDKLIF. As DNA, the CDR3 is TGTGCTCTTGGGGAACCTCGGGGAAGAGATACGCGGACACCATTCCACACCGATAAACTCATCTTT.

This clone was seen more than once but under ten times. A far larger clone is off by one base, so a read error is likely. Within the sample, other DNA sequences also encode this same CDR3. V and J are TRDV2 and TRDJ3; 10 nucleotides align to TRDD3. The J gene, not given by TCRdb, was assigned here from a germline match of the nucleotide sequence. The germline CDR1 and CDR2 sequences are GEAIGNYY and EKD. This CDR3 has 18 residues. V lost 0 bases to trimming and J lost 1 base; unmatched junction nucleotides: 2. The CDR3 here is CACDTAGGYSWDTRQMFF. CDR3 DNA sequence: TGTGCCTGTGACACCGCTGGGGGATATTCCTGGGACACCCGACAGATGTTTTTC.

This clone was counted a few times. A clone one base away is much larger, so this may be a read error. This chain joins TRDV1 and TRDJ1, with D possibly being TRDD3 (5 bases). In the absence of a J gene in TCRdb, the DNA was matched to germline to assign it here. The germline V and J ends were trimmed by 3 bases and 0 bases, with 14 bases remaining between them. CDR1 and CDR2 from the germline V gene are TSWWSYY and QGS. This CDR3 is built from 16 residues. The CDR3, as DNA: TGTGCTCTTGGGGAGGGATGGGTCTTGTACACCGATAAACTCATCTTT. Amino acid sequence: CALGEGWVLYTDKLIF.

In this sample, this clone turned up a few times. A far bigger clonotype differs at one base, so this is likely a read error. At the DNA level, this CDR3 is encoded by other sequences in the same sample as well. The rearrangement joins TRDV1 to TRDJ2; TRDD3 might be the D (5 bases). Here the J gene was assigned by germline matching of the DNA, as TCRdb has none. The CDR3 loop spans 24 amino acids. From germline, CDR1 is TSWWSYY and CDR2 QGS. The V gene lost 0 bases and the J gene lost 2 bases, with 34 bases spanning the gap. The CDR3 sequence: CALGELESGPRPFWDSTLTAQLFF. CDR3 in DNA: TGTGCTCTTGGGGAACTAGAGTCCGGCCCAAGGCCCTTTTGGGATTCAACCTTGACAGCACAACTCTTCTTT.